The 26 T cell receptor beta chains presented below share a single source sample, sequenced in a study of radiation and T cells in renal cell carcinoma. The time point here: blood 2 weeks post-SBRT. Treatment described: 15 Gy SBRT to primary tumor, nephrectomy 4 weeks later. Profiling relied on immunoSEQ multiplex PCR, and the TCRdb table lists in-frame clones only, not all of them. The data show 45,000 to 55,000 clones, more than 80% seen once. The starting material was blood, obtained from a patient whose treatment included radiotherapy and nephrectomy. The receptors shown here come from a woman between 65 and 79 years old with renal cell carcinoma.

The chain joins TRBV7-9 to TRBJ1-2, with a possible D match to TRBD1 (6 bases). The ends were cut back, 2 bases at V and 7 bases at J, with 8 bases in the middle. This CDR3 spans 12 amino acids. Germline V lookup: CDR1 SEHNR, CDR2 FQNEAQ (reference sequence). CDR3 sequence: CASSLRGSGYTF. CDR3 coding DNA: TGTGCCAGCAGCTTAAGGGGGAGTGGCTACACCTTC. Combining the CDR3 with reference TRBV7-9 and TRBJ1-2 gives the whole variable domain DTGVSQNPRHKITKRGQNVTFRCDPISEHNRLYWYRQTLGQGPEFLTYFQNEAQLEKSRLLSDRFSAERPKGSFSTLEIQRTEQGDSAMYLCASSLRGSGYTFGSGTRLTVV.

The chain combines TRBV6-5 with TRBJ2-3; the match to TRBD1 covers 11 bases. CDR1 and CDR2 (germline): MNHEY, SVGAGI. The CDR3 runs 13 residues. DNA of the CDR3: TGTGTCTTGGACAGGGGGCGCGGAGATACGCAGTATTTT. Its protein is CVLDRGRGDTQYF.

This clone was detected ten times or more. The rearrangement joins TRBV5-1 to TRBJ1-2, with 11 bases lining up with TRBD1. The CDR3 has 15 amino acids. J lost 7 bases, V lost 3 bases, and 8 bases had no gene match. Germline values: CDR1 SGHRS, CDR2 YFSETQ. CDR3 in amino acids: CASSSDPGTGGGYTF. In DNA, the CDR3 is TGCGCCAGCAGCTCAGACCCCGGGACAGGGGGTGGCTACACCTTC.

The chain employs TRBV7-6 and TRBJ2-3; 12 bases match TRBD2. Germline CDR1 SGHVS, CDR2 FNYEAQ. This CDR3 spans 16 amino acids. Trimming took 4 bases from V and 3 from J; bases not matched to a gene: 5. CDR3 sequence reads: CASSSRTSGTTDTQYF. CDR3 sequence (DNA): TGTGCCAGCAGCTCCAGGACTAGCGGGACAACAGATACGCAGTATTTT.

The gene calls are TRBV5-1 and TRBJ2-7, with 8 positions matching TRBD1. The trim removed 3 bases at V and 2 bases at J, leaving 4 bases unmatched. This CDR3 contains 14 residues. The germline V gene encodes CDR1 SGHRS and CDR2 YFSETQ. The CDR3 nucleotides are TGCGCCAGCAGCTGGGGGGACAGGCCCTACGAGCAGTACTTC. This translates into CASSWGDRPYEQYF.

V usage is TRBV9 and J usage is TRBJ2-7; 8 nucleotides align to TRBD1. The germline V gene encodes CDR1 SGDLS and CDR2 YYNGEE. The CDR3 spans 14 residues. The V segment lost 3 bases and the J segment 0 bases; nucleotides outside the gene matches: 2. In nucleotides, the CDR3 is TGTGCCAGCAGCGGGGACAGGAGCTCCTACGAGCAGTACTTC. Translation gives CASSGDRSSYEQYF.

The chain uses TRBV19 and TRBJ2-3; 10 nucleotides line up with TRBD1. The CDR3 spans 15 residues. Per germline, CDR1 LNHDA and CDR2 SQIVND (reference sequence). V dropped 3 bases and J dropped 6; count of bases not matched to a gene: 6. Here the CDR3 reads CASSIRTGGMDTQYF. Written as DNA, the CDR3 is TGTGCCAGTAGTATCCGGACAGGGGGAATGGATACGCAGTATTTT.

The CDR3: CASSPLPSGRPRQFF. The CDR3 DNA is TGTGCCAGCTCACCACTCCCTAGCGGGAGGCCGAGGCAGTTCTTC. The chain carries TRBV18 and TRBJ2-1; TRBD2 matches 11 bases. In germline, CDR1 is KGHSH, CDR2 LQKENI. J gave up 12 bases and V 1 base, and 8 bases lay outside the gene matches. This CDR3 spans 15 amino acids.

This chain connects TRBV19 to TRBJ1-1, with a possible D match to TRBD1 (5 bases). The length of the CDR3 is 17 residues. V lost 5 bases, J lost 3 bases, and 22 bases lay in between. Germline loops: CDR1 LNHDA, CDR2 SQIVND (reference sequence). CDR3 in DNA: TGTGCCAGTAGTGCCTTTCGAGGGAACGGGGGGTACACTGAAGCTTTCTTT. Amino acids: CASSAFRGNGGYTEAFF.

The chain joins TRBV2 to TRBJ2-7; the D is unclear. The CDR3 runs 13 residues. The V gene's germline CDR1 is SNHLY and CDR2 FYNNEI. Between the trimmed V and J ends, which lost 3 bases and 7 bases, there was a span of 13 bases. CDR3 coding DNA: TGTGCCAGCAGTGACAGGTCCCCTCAAGAGCAGTACTTC. Amino acid sequence: CASSDRSPQEQYF.

The chain joins TRBV29-1 to TRBJ2-5, with a weak D call TRBD1 (5 bases). Germline V gene data show CDR1 as SQVTM and CDR2 as ANQGSEA. The CDR3 runs to 13 residues. V was clipped by 2 bases and J by 3 bases, with 10 bases between them. The DNA for the CDR3 is TGCAGCGTTGAAATTGAACAGGAAGAGACCCAGTACTTC. The encoded protein is CSVEIEQEETQYF.

The V gene is TRBV7-6, the J gene TRBJ2-7; a weak D match, TRBD2 (6 bases). The CDR3 covers 14 residues. Trimming stripped 1 base from V and 5 bases from J, with 12 bases between. Germline V gene data show CDR1 as SGHVS and CDR2 as FNYEAQ. The CDR3 protein is CASSLGREFNEQYF. CDR3 bases: TGTGCCAGCAGCTTAGGGAGGGAATTCAACGAGCAGTACTTC.

The gene calls are TRBV6-6 and TRBJ1-3; 7 positions agree with TRBD1. The CDR3 has 16 residues. V trimming: 5 bases; J trimming: 0 bases; junction bases outside the gene matches: 7. CDR1 and CDR2 (germline): MNHNY, SVGAGI (reference sequence). The CDR3 sequence is CASSMGQPASGNTIYF. CDR3 nucleotide sequence: TGTGCCAGCAGTATGGGACAGCCAGCCTCTGGAAACACCATATATTTT.

The chain has TRBV4-3 and TRBJ1-1, with D possibly TRBD1 on 6 matching bases. The V end lost 1 base, the J end lost 0 bases, and 21 bases lay between the germline ends. The CDR3 totals 19 residues. The germline gives CDR1 LGHNA, CDR2 YSLEER. CDR3 coding DNA: TGCGCCAGCAGCCAAGTAACAGGGTCTCCCACCTCCATGAACACTGAAGCTTTCTTT. It specifies CASSQVTGSPTSMNTEAFF.

CDR3 sequence reads: CASSPGIDYGYTF. The CDR3 region has the DNA TGCGCCAGCAGCCCAGGGATCGACTATGGCTACACCTTC. The chain combines TRBV10-1 with TRBJ1-2; possibly TRBD1 for D (5 bases). Germline V gene sequence: CDR1 WNHNN, CDR2 SYGVQD (reference sequence). The CDR3 runs to 13 residues. With 6 bases removed from V and 3 bases from J, the gap between germline ends came to 11 bases.

This chain uses TRBV7-9 with TRBJ1-1; perhaps TRBD1 as D (6 bases). The V end lost 5 bases, the J end lost 7 bases, and 14 bases lay between the germline ends. From germline, CDR1 is SEHNR and CDR2 FQNEAQ (reference sequence). The CDR3 covers 13 residues. The CDR3 DNA is TGTGCCAGCAGCCCAAGGACAGAACGTGAAGCTTTCTTT. Translation gives CASSPRTEREAFF.

The chain links TRBV18 to TRBJ1-1; D remains unclear. V lost 3 bases to trimming and J lost 7 bases, with 6 bases between them. There are 11 residues in the CDR3. Germline loops: CDR1 KGHSH, CDR2 LQKENI. The CDR3 loop reads CASSPGVEAFF. The CDR3 DNA reads TGTGCCAGCTCACCCGGGGTTGAAGCTTTCTTT.

This chain uses TRBV5-6 with TRBJ2-2; TRBD2 matches 8 bases. V gave up 3 bases and J gave up 1 base; unmatched junction bases: 11. This CDR3 comprises 18 residues. Germline V gene sequence: CDR1 SGHDT, CDR2 YYEEEE. CDR3 nucleotides: TGTGCCAGCAGCTCAACCTCCTGGCGGGGGGTGAACACCGGGGAGCTGTTTTTT. Translating it yields CASSSTSWRGVNTGELFF.

V usage is TRBV19 and J usage is TRBJ1-4, with D possibly matching TRBD1 (5 bases). Between the trimmed V and J ends, which lost 5 bases and 2 bases, there was a span of 18 bases. This CDR3 has 17 amino acids. Germline-derived CDR1 and CDR2 are LNHDA and SQIVND (reference sequence). The CDR3 spells CASSSTRGSATNEKLFF. The CDR3 region has the DNA TGTGCCAGTAGTTCTACAAGGGGTTCGGCGACTAATGAAAAACTGTTTTTT.

The rearrangement uses TRBV6-1 and TRBJ1-4, with D perhaps matching TRBD1 (6 bases). The germline CDR1 and CDR2 sequences are MNHNS and SASEGT. V gave up 5 bases and J gave up 7 bases, with 11 bases separating them. This CDR3 has 13 residues. DNA of the CDR3: TGTGCCAGCAGTATACGGGGGCCTGAAAAACTGTTTTTT. This translates into CASSIRGPEKLFF.

This clone was found a few times. V and J are TRBV19 and TRBJ1-1, with D hard to call. Germline V gene lookup returns CDR1 LNHDA and CDR2 SQIVND (reference sequence). CDR3 size: 12 residues. V lost 6 bases, J lost 1 base, and 6 bases lay in between. The CDR3 region is CASRSPNTEAFF. DNA for the CDR3: TGTGCCAGTAGGTCCCCGAACACTGAAGCTTTCTTT.

This clone was seen only once. The chain uses TRBV2 and TRBJ2-7; D uncertain. Trimming pared 4 bases from V and 8 bases from J, leaving 12 bases between. Germline loops: CDR1 SNHLY, CDR2 FYNNEI. This CDR3 contains 12 residues. For the CDR3, the DNA is TGTGCCAGCAGTGTTAGGGTTAGCAAGCAGTACTTC. This gives the protein CASSVRVSKQYF.

The rearrangement joins TRBV9 to TRBJ2-1; tentatively, D is TRBD2 (5 bases). Germline values: CDR1 SGDLS, CDR2 YYNGEE. The CDR3 contains 16 residues. Trimming shortened V by 4 bases and J by 7 bases, and 21 bases separated the two germline ends. CDR3 nucleotides: TGTGCCAGCAGCTCCCGACTAACCCTGGTGGGGAATGAGCAGTTCTTC. Protein sequence: CASSSRLTLVGNEQFF. The full variable domain, rest sourced from reference TRBV9 and TRBJ2-1, is DSGVTQTPKHLITATGQRVTLRCSPRSGDLSVYWYQQSLDQGLQFLIQYYNGEERAKGNILERFSAQQFPDLHSELNLSSLELGDSALYFCASSSRLTLVGNEQFFGPGTRLTVL.

This sequence joins TRBV4-1 and TRBJ1-6, with no clear D. The V end was cut by 4 bases, the J end by 0 bases, with 13 bases between. The germline gives CDR1 MGHRA, CDR2 YSYEKL. This CDR3 has 17 amino acids. CDR3 protein: CASSPGRVSSYNSPLHF. The CDR3 bases are TGCGCCAGCAGCCCTGGTAGAGTGAGCTCCTATAATTCACCCCTCCACTTT.

This chain links TRBV15 with TRBJ1-1; D remains ambiguous. This CDR3 is 19 amino acids long. Germline V gene data show CDR1 as LNHNV and CDR2 as YYDKDF (reference sequence). Trimming stripped 0 bases from V and 3 bases from J, with 23 bases between. For the CDR3, the DNA is TGTGCCACCAGCAGAGATCTAACAGTAGAGGGCGAGCAGGACACTGAAGCTTTCTTT. It translates to CATSRDLTVEGEQDTEAFF.

The rearrangement joins TRBV5-4 to TRBJ2-7; tentatively, D is TRBD1 (7 bases). This CDR3 spans 15 amino acids. Germline V gene data show CDR1 as SGHNT and CDR2 as YYREEE (reference sequence). The germline V and J ends were trimmed by 1 base and 6 bases, with 17 bases remaining between them. Here the CDR3 reads CASSLRRGRIVEQYF. The CDR3 DNA follows: TGTGCCAGCAGCTTGAGGAGGGGGCGAATTGTCGAGCAGTACTTC.